This T cell receptor beta chain was recorded in a study of cytomegalovirus exposure and HLA in healthy donors. Study-level findings and limits: Prior analysis indicated that the majority of TCR beta V segments exhibited productivity approximately 90% or approximately 30% of the time. The likely origin of a cluster of highly shared sequence variants was a sequencing artifact.

Researchers ran the PCR with 60 Vbeta and 13 Jbeta primers. Clones were sequenced by immunoSEQ multiplex PCR, and TCRdb holds only the in-frame ones, with some missing. The data show some 120,000 clones, with about 80% seen just once and approximately 2% held by the top ten. Concerning this clone itself: Its antigen is as yet unknown.

CDR1 is SGHTA, CDR2 FQGNSA, per germline. J gave up 4 bases and V 4 bases, and 5 bases lay outside the gene matches. The CDR3 runs to 16 residues. Donors showed nominal health when sampled, although they likely had unrecorded immune exposures. The sample consisted of PBMCs. This clonotype originated in a man younger than 30 in good health and CMV-seronegative. This chain uses TRBV7-2 with TRBJ2-5; TRBD2 agrees at 14 bases. CDR3 DNA sequence: TGTGCCAGCAGCTCTTGGACTAGCGGGAGGACAGAGACCCAGTACTTC. Its protein is CASSSWTSGRTETQYF. Full variable domain (remainder filled in from reference TRBV7-2 and TRBJ2-5): GAGVSQSPSNKVTEKGKDVELRCDPISGHTALYWYRQSLGQGLEFLIYFQGNSAPDKSGLPSDRFSAERTGGSVSTLTIQRTQQEDSAVYLCASSSWTSGRTETQYFGPGTRLLVL.